This entry lists 25 T cell receptor beta chains sequenced from one sample in a study of T-cell reconstitution after alpha-beta-depleted transplantation in children. Using unique molecular identifiers, the investigators prepared the TCRbeta library. TCRdb re-analysed the PCR reads in MiXCR, keeping a single row per CDR3 protein. The table lists roughly 490,000 distinct CDR3 sequences, roughly an eighth of them singletons. The sample in question was PBMCs, mostly from graft donor cells, obtained 180 days after TCRalphabeta/CD19-depleted stem cell transplant. These receptors came from a female patient aged 2-9 years who had a stem cell transplant for aplastic anemia, so the T cells may come from the graft donor.

This chain links TRBV12-3 or TRBV12-4 with TRBJ2-7; perhaps TRBD2 as D (5 bases). This CDR3 has 14 amino acids. V lost 4 bases, J lost 1 base, and 11 bases lay in between. CDR3 loop: CASSSGGLSYEQYF. The CDR3 bases are TGTGCCAGCAGTTCGGGCGGGTTGTCCTACGAGCAGTACTTC.

The rearrangement joins TRBV20-1 to TRBJ2-1, with D possibly TRBD1 on 6 matching bases. The CDR3 is made up of 14 amino acids. V was cut by 1 base and J by 3 bases, with 10 bases left in between. Germline CDR1 reads DFQATT; CDR2 reads SNEGSKA (reference sequence). Written as DNA, the CDR3 is TGCAGTGCTAGAGTAAGGGGGATCTACAATGAGCAGTTCTTC. Translation gives CSARVRGIYNEQFF.

This clonotype was seen more than once but under ten times. The rearrangement uses TRBV9 and TRBJ1-2; 9 bases fit TRBD1. V lost 4 bases to trimming and J lost 6 bases; unmatched junction nucleotides: 13. Germline values: CDR1 SGDLS, CDR2 YYNGEE. CDR3 length: 16 residues. CDR3 sequence reads: CASSPRLGTGRDGYTF. CDR3 nucleotides: TGTGCCAGCAGCCCGCGCCTAGGGACAGGGAGGGATGGCTACACCTTC.

Many counts were recorded for this clonotype. This chain uses TRBV5-1 with TRBJ2-7; no clear D gene. The CDR3 contains 13 residues. Germline assignment: CDR1 SGHRS and CDR2 YFSETQ. V gave up 0 bases and J gave up 1 base, with 5 bases separating them. CDR3: CASSLVQSYEQYF. Written as DNA, the CDR3 is TGCGCCAGCAGCTTGGTACAGTCCTACGAGCAGTACTTC.

As to this clonotype: One base away lies a much larger clone, so this may be a sequencing read error. V is TRBV25-1 and J is TRBJ1-2, with D possibly TRBD1 on 5 matching bases. CDR1 and CDR2 from the germline V gene are MGHDK and SYGVNS. CDR3 size: 15 residues. The DNA for the CDR3 is TGTGCCAGCAGTGAGCTAGGAGGGACTAACTATGGCCACACCTTC. It is translated as CASSELGGTNYGHTF.

This clonotype was counted between two and nine times. V and J are TRBV24-1 and TRBJ2-7, with 7 bases lining up with TRBD1. The CDR3 loop spans 12 amino acids. Germline CDR1 KGHDR, CDR2 SFDVKD. V trimming: 5 bases; J trimming: 4 bases; junction bases outside the gene matches: 1. The CDR3 protein is CATSGGQYEQYV. The DNA for the CDR3 is TGTGCCACCAGTGGGGGACAGTACGAGCAGTACGTC.

This clonotype was found a few times. The chain couples TRBV5-1 to TRBJ1-4; D is perhaps TRBD1 (5 bases). V lost 0 bases to trimming and J lost 8 bases, with 17 bases between them. CDR3 length: 16 amino acids. In germline, CDR1 is SGHRS, CDR2 YFSETQ. The CDR3 DNA is TGCGCCAGCAGCTTGGGCCCCAGGAGGCAGGGCGAAAAACTGTTTTTT. Amino acid sequence: CASSLGPRRQGEKLFF.

This clonotype was observed at least ten times. The rearrangement joins TRBV10-3 to TRBJ2-7; D ambiguous. CDR1 and CDR2 from the germline V gene are ENHRY and SYGVKD. The CDR3 length is 16 residues. Trimming removed 0 bases at V and 5 bases at J, with 17 bases between. The CDR3 DNA reads TGTGCCATCAGTGAGTCGAGTGTTATTCCTGGCAACGAGCAGTACGTC. Translating gives CAISESSVIPGNEQYV.

In its sample, this clonotype was seen many times. This rearrangement joins TRBV29-1 to TRBJ2-5; either TRBD1 or TRBD2 may supply D (7 bases each). The V gene's germline CDR1 is SQVTM and CDR2 ANQGSEA. This CDR3 has 14 residues. With 0 bases removed from V and 5 bases from J, the gap between germline ends came to 13 bases. CDR3 region: CSVEEPQGGETQYF. Written as DNA, the CDR3 is TGCAGCGTTGAAGAACCCCAGGGGGGGGAGACCCAGTACTTC.

This clonotype was counted many times. The genes are TRBV15 and TRBJ2-3; 7 bases align to TRBD1. The CDR3 consists of 13 residues. CDR1 LNHNV and CDR2 YYDKDF come from the germline V gene (reference sequence). Trimming at V came to 4 bases and at J to 6 bases, leaving 4 bases not matched to a gene. For the CDR3, the DNA is TGTGCCACCAGCACACGACAGGGCGATACGCAGTATTTT. Translation: CATSTRQGDTQYF.

This rearrangement joins TRBV7-3 to TRBJ2-1; TRBD2 might be the D (6 bases). V lost 4 bases and J lost 8, with 24 bases in between. Germline values: CDR1 SGHTA, CDR2 FQGTGA. CDR3 length equals 17 residues. CDR3 in DNA: TGTGCCAGCAGCTCTGAGGGGCTCGGGGGAGGATACTATGAGCAGTTCTTC. Its translation: CASSSEGLGGGYYEQFF.

This clonotype appeared once. The genes are TRBV19 and TRBJ2-1; unclear D gene. Trimming shortened V by 4 bases and J by 3 bases, and 7 bases separated the two germline ends. Germline lookup yields CDR1 LNHDA and CDR2 SQIVND (reference sequence). There are 13 residues in the CDR3. For the CDR3, the DNA is TGTGCCAGTAGTACCTACATCTACAATGAGCAGTTCTTC. This sequence encodes CASSTYIYNEQFF.

This clonotype appeared a few times. The rearrangement links TRBV10-3 to TRBJ2-1, with TRBD2 matching over 8 bases. V shed 5 bases, J shed 9 bases, and the junction held 12 bases outside the gene matches. This CDR3 spans 15 amino acids. CDR1 and CDR2 from the germline V gene are ENHRY and SYGVKD. CDR3 DNA: TGTGCCATCAGTAACCCGGGACTAGGTCCGGTTGAGCAGTTCTTC. Encoded protein: CAISNPGLGPVEQFF.

This clonotype showed up just a few times. The J gene is TRBJ2-5, the V gene TRBV14, with 7 bases aligning to TRBD1. V was pared by 4 bases and J by 3 bases, with 8 bases of the junction left unmatched. This CDR3 has 15 residues. CDR1 and CDR2 (germline): SGHDN, FVKESK. The CDR3 reads CASSPKGGLKETQYF. The DNA of the CDR3 is TGTGCCAGCAGCCCGAAAGGGGGCCTCAAAGAGACCCAGTACTTC.

This chain connects TRBV20-1 to TRBJ2-5; 16 nucleotides line up with TRBD2. Germline V gene data show CDR1 as DFQATT and CDR2 as SNEGSKA (reference sequence). The CDR3 runs 15 residues. The CDR3 reads CTGLAGGPGQETQYF. For the CDR3, the DNA is TGCACGGGACTAGCGGGAGGGCCTGGCCAAGAGACCCAGTACTTC.

The V gene is TRBV25-1, the J gene TRBJ2-1; 7 bases match TRBD2. The CDR3 has 15 amino acids. J gave up 7 bases and V 3 bases, and 9 bases lay outside the gene matches. The germline gives CDR1 MGHDK, CDR2 SYGVNS. This CDR3 is CASSDWWEGTNEQFF. The CDR3 region has the DNA TGTGCCAGCAGTGATTGGTGGGAGGGGACTAATGAGCAGTTCTTC.

This clonotype turned up a few times. The genes are TRBV20-1 and TRBJ1-4; D unresolved. CDR1 and CDR2 from the germline V gene are DFQATT and SNEGSKA (reference sequence). V was cut by 6 bases and J by 5 bases, with 13 bases left in between. This CDR3 comprises 13 residues. CDR3 sequence: CSARPRLNEKLFF. CDR3 nucleotides: TGCAGTGCCCGGCCCCGACTGAATGAAAAACTGTTTTTT.

The chain carries TRBV7-9 and TRBJ2-1; the match to TRBD2 covers 9 bases. The V segment lost 5 bases and the J segment 13 bases; nucleotides outside the gene matches: 12. Germline V lookup: CDR1 SEHNR, CDR2 FQNEAQ (reference sequence). This CDR3 is 14 amino acids long. The DNA of the CDR3 is TGTGCCAGCAGCCAGGGACTAGCTAACCCCGATCAGTTCTTC. Its protein is CASSQGLANPDQFF.

The sample holds a few counts of this clonotype. This chain joins TRBV20-1 and TRBJ2-1; 9 bases match TRBD2. The trim removed 1 base at V and 8 bases at J, leaving 18 bases unmatched. In germline, CDR1 is DFQATT, CDR2 SNEGSKA (reference sequence). The CDR3 extends over 18 amino acids. The CDR3 DNA reads TGCAGTGCTAGAGGCCCCCGACGGGCGGGGGGGCCAGTGGATGAGCAGTTCTTC. Its translation: CSARGPRRAGGPVDEQFF.

The chain recombines TRBV20-1 with TRBJ2-7; 8 bases are shared with TRBD1. This CDR3 contains 15 residues. V dropped 0 bases and J dropped 3; count of bases not matched to a gene: 7. CDR1 and CDR2 (germline): DFQATT, SNEGSKA (reference sequence). CDR3 in DNA: TGCAGTGCTAGAGAGGCCGACAGGGGCGGCTACGAGCAGTACTTC. Encoded protein: CSAREADRGGYEQYF.

The sample holds a few counts of this clonotype. The chain couples TRBV20-1 to TRBJ2-7; D could derive from TRBD1 or TRBD2 (5 bases each). Germline V CDR1 and CDR2: DFQATT, SNEGSKA (reference sequence). The V end was cut by 5 bases, the J end by 0 bases, with 14 bases between. The CDR3 sequence is 14 residues long. CDR3 DNA sequence: TGCAGTGCTGTCCCCGGGACGTACTCCTACGAGCAGTACTTC. Protein sequence: CSAVPGTYSYEQYF.

This clonotype was observed a few times. The chain links TRBV12-3 or TRBV12-4 to TRBJ1-3, with TRBD1 as a possible D gene (5 bases). This CDR3 has 14 residues. Trimming stripped 3 bases from V and 0 bases from J, with 6 bases between. The CDR3 DNA follows: TGTGCCAGCAGTTTCGACAGCTCTGGAAACACCATATATTTT. This translates into CASSFDSSGNTIYF.

The rearrangement uses TRBV10-3 and TRBJ2-7, with D hard to call. The CDR3 covers 16 residues. V lost 8 bases and J lost 2, with 22 bases in between. Per germline, CDR1 ENHRY and CDR2 SYGVKD. The CDR3 bases are TGTGCCATCTCCACCGGTCGGCAGGAAAGTGCCTACGAGCAGTACTTC. This sequence encodes CAISTGRQESAYEQYF.

In its sample, this clonotype was seen a few times. This rearrangement joins TRBV4-3 to TRBJ1-1; possible D gene TRBD1, 6 bases. The V end was cut by 4 bases, the J end by 0 bases, with 18 bases between. The CDR3 spans 17 residues. Germline loops: CDR1 LGHNA, CDR2 YSLEER. The CDR3 bases are TGCGCCAGCAGCCTAGGACCAGGGGTACCCGTGAACACTGAAGCTTTCTTT. Translation: CASSLGPGVPVNTEAFF.

There are a few counts of this clonotype. The V gene is TRBV23-1, the J gene TRBJ2-5; D not certain. TRBV23-1 carries the ORF label, with uncertain function. This CDR3 is built from 11 residues. The V gene lost 4 bases and the J gene lost 5 bases, with 5 bases spanning the gap. CDR3 coding DNA: TGCGCCAGCAGTCGGTCGGAGACCCAGTACTTC. Amino acids: CASSRSETQYF.